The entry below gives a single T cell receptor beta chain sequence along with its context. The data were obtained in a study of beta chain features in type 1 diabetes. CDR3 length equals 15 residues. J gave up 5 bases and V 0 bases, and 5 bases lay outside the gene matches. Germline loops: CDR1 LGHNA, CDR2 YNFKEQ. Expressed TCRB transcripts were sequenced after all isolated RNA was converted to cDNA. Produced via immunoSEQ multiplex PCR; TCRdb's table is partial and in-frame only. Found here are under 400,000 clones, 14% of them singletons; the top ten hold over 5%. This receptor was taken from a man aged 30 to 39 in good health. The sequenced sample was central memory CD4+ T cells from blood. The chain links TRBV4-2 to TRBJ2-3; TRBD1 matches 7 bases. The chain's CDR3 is CASSQERGPRDTQYF. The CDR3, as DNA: TGTGCCAGCAGCCAAGAGAGGGGGCCTAGAGATACGCAGTATTTT.